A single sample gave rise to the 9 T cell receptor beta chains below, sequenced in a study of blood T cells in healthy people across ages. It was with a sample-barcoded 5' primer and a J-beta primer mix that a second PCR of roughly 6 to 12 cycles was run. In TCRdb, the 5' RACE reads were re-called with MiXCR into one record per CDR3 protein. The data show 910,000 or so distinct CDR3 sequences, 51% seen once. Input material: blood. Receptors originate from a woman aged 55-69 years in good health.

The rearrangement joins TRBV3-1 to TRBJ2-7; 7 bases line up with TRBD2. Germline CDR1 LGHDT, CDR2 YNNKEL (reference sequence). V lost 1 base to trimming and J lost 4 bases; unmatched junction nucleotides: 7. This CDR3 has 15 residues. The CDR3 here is CASSQGGGSYYEQYF. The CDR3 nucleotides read TGTGCCAGCAGCCAAGGGGGCGGGAGCTATTACGAGCAGTACTTC.

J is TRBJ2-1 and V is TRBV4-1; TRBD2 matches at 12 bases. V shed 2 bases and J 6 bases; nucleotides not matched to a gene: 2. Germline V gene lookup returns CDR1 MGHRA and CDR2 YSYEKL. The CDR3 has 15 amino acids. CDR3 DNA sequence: TGCGCCAGCAGCCAACCGACTAGCGGGAGCAATGAGCAGTTCTTC. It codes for CASSQPTSGSNEQFF.

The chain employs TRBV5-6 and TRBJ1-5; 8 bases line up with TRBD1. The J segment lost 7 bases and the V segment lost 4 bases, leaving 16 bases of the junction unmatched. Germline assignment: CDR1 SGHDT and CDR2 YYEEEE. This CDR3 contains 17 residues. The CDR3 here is CASSRGVDRGLAQPQHF. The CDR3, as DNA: TGTGCCAGCAGCCGGGGGGTAGACAGGGGACTGGCCCAGCCCCAGCATTTT.

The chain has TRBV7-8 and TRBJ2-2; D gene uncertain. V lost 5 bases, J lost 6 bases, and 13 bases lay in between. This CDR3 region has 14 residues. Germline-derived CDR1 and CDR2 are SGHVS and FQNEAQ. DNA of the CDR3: TGTGCCAGCAGCCCACTTAGGGTGCCCGGGGAGCTGTTTTTT. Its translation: CASSPLRVPGELFF.

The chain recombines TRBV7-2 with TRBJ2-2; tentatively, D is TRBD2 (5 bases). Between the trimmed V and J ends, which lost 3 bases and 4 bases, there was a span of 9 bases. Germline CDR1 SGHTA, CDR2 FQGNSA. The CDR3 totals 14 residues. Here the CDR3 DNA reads TGTGCCAGCAGCTTCGTTCGGGGCACCGGGGAGCTGTTTTTT. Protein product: CASSFVRGTGELFF.

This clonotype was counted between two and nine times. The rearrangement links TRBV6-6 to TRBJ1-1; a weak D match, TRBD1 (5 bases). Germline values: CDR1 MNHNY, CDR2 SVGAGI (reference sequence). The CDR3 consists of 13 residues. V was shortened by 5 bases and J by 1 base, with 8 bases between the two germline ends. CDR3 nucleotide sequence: TGTGCCAGCAGTGACCAGGGGAACACTGAAGCTTTCTTT. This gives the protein CASSDQGNTEAFF.

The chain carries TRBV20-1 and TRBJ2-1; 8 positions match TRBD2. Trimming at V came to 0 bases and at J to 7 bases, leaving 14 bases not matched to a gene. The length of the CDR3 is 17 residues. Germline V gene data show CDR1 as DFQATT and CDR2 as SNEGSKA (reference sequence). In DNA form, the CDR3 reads TGCAGTGCTAGAGAACCAGCGCCCGGGAGGGCCAGGAATGAGCAGTTCTTC. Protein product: CSAREPAPGRARNEQFF.

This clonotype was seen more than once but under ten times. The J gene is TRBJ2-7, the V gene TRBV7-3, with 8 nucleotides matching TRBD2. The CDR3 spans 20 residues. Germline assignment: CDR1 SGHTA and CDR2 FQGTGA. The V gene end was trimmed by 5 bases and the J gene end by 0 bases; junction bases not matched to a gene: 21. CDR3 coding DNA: TGTGCCAGCAGCGCAAGTCTGGGACAAACGACTAGCGCCCGCTCCTACGAGCAGTACTTC. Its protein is CASSASLGQTTSARSYEQYF.

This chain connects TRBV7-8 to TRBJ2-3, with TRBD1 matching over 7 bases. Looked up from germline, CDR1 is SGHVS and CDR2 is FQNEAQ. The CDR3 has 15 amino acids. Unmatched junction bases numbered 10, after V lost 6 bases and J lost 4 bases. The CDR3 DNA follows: TGTGCCAGCAGGCAACAGGGGCAGTTCGCAGATACGCAGTATTTT. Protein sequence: CASRQQGQFADTQYF.